Detailed here is one TCR beta chain. The target antigen is unknown. The source material, RNA transcripts, was used to amplify TCR beta CDR3 regions. HTBI primers drove first-round RT-PCR of the TCR CDR3. TCRdb fed the multiplex PCR reads into MiXCR, producing one record per CDR3 protein. The table has under 650,000 distinct CDR3 sequences, around 15% seen once. The data were taken from a study of T cells in Graves' hyperthyroidism and ophthalmopathy. Not enrolled were patients with uncontrolled infection, other autoimmune disease, pregnancy or lactation. Together with thyroid ultrasound, orbital computed tomography, serum thyroxine and TRAb, clinical symptoms were used for diagnoses. Regarding the study as a whole: Separation of ophthalmopathy from stable hyperthyroidism was achieved by a 13 V-J model.

Germline loops: CDR1 SGDLS, CDR2 YYNGEE. The ends lost 3 bases at V and 6 bases at J; junction bases unmatched: 11. The CDR3 covers 15 residues. The chain recombines TRBV9 with TRBJ1-2, with 7 bases matching TRBD1. The clonotype originates from a woman aged 25-40 years with Graves' hyperthyroidism. Specimen: blood. CDR3 sequence: CASSARGWGGDGYTF. The CDR3 DNA is TGTGCCAGCAGCGCCAGGGGGTGGGGAGGAGATGGCTACACCTTC.